Sequencing of this TCR beta chain was carried out in a study of blood T cells in healthy people across ages. For the study at large: Template switching caught about one barcoded beta molecule for each two T cells. Study-wide results and limits: Because donor CMV status was unknown, expanded clonotype changes were possibly confounded.

Total RNA extraction produced at least 5 micrograms (per sample) for the study. The table lists this clonotype with a few counts. What it binds is unknown. Primers used in a second PCR of roughly 7 to 12 cycles were a sample-barcoded 5' primer and a J-beta primer mix. Every molecule of cDNA carried a tag from a template-switch adaptor with 12 random nucleotides. TCRdb processed the 5' RACE reads anew with MiXCR; each CDR3 protein has one entry. The table includes around 790,000 distinct CDR3 sequences, under 55% detected once. The CDR3 is 12 residues long. CDR1 and CDR2 (germline): SEHNR, FQNEAQ (reference sequence). V was cut by 0 bases and J by 8 bases, with 8 bases left in between.

This TCR came from a man in his 60s in good health. The V gene is TRBV7-9, the J gene TRBJ2-7; unclear D gene. The sample comprised blood. This CDR3 is CASSLARGKQYF. DNA of the CDR3: TGTGCCAGCAGCTTAGCGAGAGGAAAGCAGTACTTC.